The source of this T cell receptor (beta chain) is a study of cytomegalovirus exposure and HLA in healthy donors. At the level of the study: A previous analysis identified approximately 120 million unique TCR beta sequences derived from roughly 180 million T cells.

PCR used 60 Vbeta primers and 13 Jbeta primers. Some clones are missing from TCRdb's copy, which holds only in-frame ones; the method was immunoSEQ multiplex PCR. This table holds more than 250,000 clones, around 90% found once. This clone has just one count. As yet, its antigen is unknown. General study results and limits: Later, an analysis showed that TCR beta chains associated with HLA were more clonally expanded than others that were equally common.

The CDR3 is made up of 12 amino acids. Germline CDR1 is MGHRA and CDR2 is YSYEKL. V lost 3 bases and J lost 7; bases outside the gene matches: 2. Donors were ostensibly healthy at sampling, although undocumented immune exposures were probable. The J gene is TRBJ1-1, the V gene TRBV4-1; 7 bases are shared with TRBD1. The clonotype comes from a woman under 30 in good health and CMV-seronegative. Specimen: PBMCs. This chain's CDR3 is CASSHRQGEAFF. The DNA of the CDR3 is TGCGCCAGCAGCCACCGACAGGGTGAAGCTTTCTTT.